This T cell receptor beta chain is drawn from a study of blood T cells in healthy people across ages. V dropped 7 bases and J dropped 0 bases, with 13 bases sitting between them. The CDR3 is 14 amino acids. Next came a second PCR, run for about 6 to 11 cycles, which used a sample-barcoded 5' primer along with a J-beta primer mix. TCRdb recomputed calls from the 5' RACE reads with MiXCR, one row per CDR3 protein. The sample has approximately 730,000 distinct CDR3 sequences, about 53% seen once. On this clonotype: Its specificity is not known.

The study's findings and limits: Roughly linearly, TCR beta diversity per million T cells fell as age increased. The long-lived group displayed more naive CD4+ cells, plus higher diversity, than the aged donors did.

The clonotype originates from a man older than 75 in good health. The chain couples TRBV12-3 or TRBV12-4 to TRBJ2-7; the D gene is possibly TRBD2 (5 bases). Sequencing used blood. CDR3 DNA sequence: TGTGCCAGCACCGTTAGCGTCCCCTCCTACGAGCAGTACTTC. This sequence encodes CASTVSVPSYEQYF.